This T cell receptor beta chain derives from a study of T cell responses to AZD1222 COVID-19 vaccine. Findings of the study overall: Clonal diversity was possibly underestimated; the donors were predominantly white British and more often female. The peak T cell response came first, and repertoires were sampled only after it.

This clone appeared a few times. The antigen is not known. The protocol was immunoSEQ multiplex PCR, while the TCRdb copy is restricted to in-frame clones and leaves out a portion. Of some 84,000 clones in the sample, around 85% were seen once. This CDR3 has 15 amino acids. Per germline, CDR1 MNHEY and CDR2 SVGAGI. V lost 2 bases and J lost 2, with 13 bases in between. This TCR was recovered from an adult who received the AZD1222 COVID-19 vaccine. The input for sequencing was peripheral blood, taken 28 days after the second AZD1222 dose. V is TRBV6-5 and J is TRBJ2-7, with D tentatively TRBD1 or TRBD2 (7 bases each). The CDR3 sequence is CASSYRGDSPYEQYF. The CDR3 DNA is TGTGCCAGCAGTTACCGGGGGGACAGTCCCTACGAGCAGTACTTC.